A single sample is the source of the 32 T cell receptor beta chains below, sequenced in a study of CD8+CD57+ T cells in acquired aplastic anemia. CDR3 and TCR beta VDJ profiling relied on a genomic DNA template. TCRdb recomputed calls from the reads with MiXCR, one row per CDR3 protein. The data hold about 220,000 distinct CDR3 sequences, with around 32% observed a single time. Sequencing was done on a sample of sorted CD4+, CD8+, or CD8+CD57+ T cells (not recorded which) from PBMCs. The receptors originated from a human donor in good health, serving as a control.

This clonotype was recorded many times. In nucleotides, the CDR3 is TGCGCCAGCAGCTTGGCCGGGACTCTGGAACAGCCCCAGCATTTT. Translating it yields CASSLAGTLEQPQHF. This sequence joins TRBV5-1 and TRBJ1-5, with D perhaps TRBD1 (5 bases). The CDR3 has 15 residues. Germline CDR1 reads SGHRS; CDR2 reads YFSETQ. Trimming took off 0 bases at V and 7 bases at J, with 14 bases between the two ends.

The rearrangement uses TRBV10-3 and TRBJ1-2, with D possibly being TRBD1 (6 bases). Germline V gene lookup returns CDR1 ENHRY and CDR2 SYGVKD. CDR3 length: 15 residues. The V end was cut by 2 bases, the J end by 2 bases, with 12 bases between. The CDR3 sequence is CAISEGGSENYGYTF. Written as DNA, the CDR3 is TGTGCCATCAGTGAGGGGGGCTCGGAGAACTATGGCTACACCTTC.

This clonotype was observed at least ten times. This chain uses TRBV30 with TRBJ1-2; D is perhaps TRBD1 (6 bases). The CDR3 is made up of 14 amino acids. V lost 1 base, J lost 1 base, and 10 bases lay in between. The germline gives CDR1 GTSNPN, CDR2 SVGIG (reference sequence). The CDR3 region has the DNA TGTGCCTGGAGTGGGACAGTCCTTAACTATGGCTACACCTTC. It is translated as CAWSGTVLNYGYTF.

This clonotype was detected ten times or more. The V and J genes are TRBV12-3 or TRBV12-4 and TRBJ1-6; possible D gene TRBD1, 6 bases. Trimming pared 3 bases from V and 8 bases from J, leaving 14 bases between. The CDR3 is 15 residues long. The CDR3 DNA reads TGTGCCAGCAGTTTGGGCAGGGGTGGATATTCACCCCTCCACTTT. This codes for CASSLGRGGYSPLHF.

This clonotype has at least ten counts. CDR3 bases: TGTGCCAGCAGCTTGGGCAGGCCTAATTCACCCCTCCACTTT. It translates to CASSLGRPNSPLHF. The J gene is TRBJ1-6, the V gene TRBV7-9; D gene unclear. This CDR3 has 14 residues. Germline CDR1 and CDR2: SEHNR and FQNEAQ (reference sequence). V lost 3 bases to trimming and J lost 6 bases, with 9 bases between them.

This clonotype was seen many times. The chain links TRBV15 to TRBJ1-1; D call uncertain. In germline, CDR1 is LNHNV, CDR2 YYDKDF (reference sequence). V was trimmed by 2 bases and J by 8 bases, leaving 12 bases between them. This CDR3 has 13 amino acids. In DNA form, the CDR3 reads TGTGCCACCAGCAGAAGGGTTGGCCAAGAAGCTTTCTTT. Residues: CATSRRVGQEAFF.

As regards this clonotype: This may be a read error, as it is one base from a much larger clone. Likely a read error: the CDR3 ends without its conserved phenylalanine or tryptophan. The genes are TRBV5-1 and TRBJ2-7; TRBD1 aligns across 7 bases. The J segment lost 2 bases and the V segment lost 5 bases, leaving 4 bases of the junction unmatched. The CDR3 consists of 13 residues. Germline V lookup: CDR1 SGHRS, CDR2 YFSETQ. The CDR3 reads CASSTTGTYEQYS. The CDR3, as DNA: TGCGCCAGCAGTACGACAGGGACCTACGAGCAGTACTCC.

On this clonotype itself: The junction departs from germline at one end; a sequencing error may be responsible. The chain employs TRBV15 and TRBJ2-1; the match to TRBD2 covers 7 bases. Germline V gene sequence: CDR1 LNHNV, CDR2 YYDKDF (reference sequence). The CDR3 totals 19 residues. For the CDR3, the DNA is TGTGCCACCAGCAGACGCGGACCAGCGGGAAAAGGGAGAGACAATGAGCAGCTCTTC. Translated, it gives CATSRRGPAGKGRDNEQLF. The full variable domain, with the rest looked up from reference TRBV15 and TRBJ2-1, is DAMVIQNPRYQVTQFGKPVTLSCSQTLNHNVMYWYQQKSSQAPKLLFHYYDKDFNNEADTPDNFQSRRPNTSFCFLDIRSPGLGDTAMYLCATSRRGPAGKGRDNEQLFGPGTRLTVL.

This clonotype was seen more than once but under ten times. Relative to the germline gene, one junction end is altered; a read error may explain this. This rearrangement joins TRBV10-3 to TRBJ1-1; D perhaps matches TRBD1 (5 bases). This CDR3 region has 15 residues. Germline CDR1 and CDR2: ENHRY and SYGVKD. DNA of the CDR3: TGTGCCAGCAGTGTAGTGTCAGGGTCTCATACTGAAGCTTTCTTT. It translates to CASSVVSGSHTEAFF.

This clonotype was counted many times. The V call is TRBV6-1, the J call TRBJ1-2; tentative D call: TRBD1 (5 bases). The V end was cut by 6 bases, the J end by 1 base, with 9 bases between. In germline, CDR1 is MNHNS, CDR2 SASEGT. The CDR3 contains 13 residues. The CDR3 spells CASRPDSNYGYTF. Written as DNA, the CDR3 is TGTGCCAGCAGACCAGACAGTAACTATGGCTACACCTTC.

This clonotype was counted ten times or more. The chain has TRBV9 and TRBJ1-5, with a possible D match to TRBD1 (5 bases). V lost 2 bases and J lost 1, with 10 bases in between. The germline V gene encodes CDR1 SGDLS and CDR2 YYNGEE. The CDR3 is made up of 15 amino acids. Written as DNA, the CDR3 is TGTGCCAGCAGCGTGGACTGGGGGAGCAATCAGCCCCAGCATTTT. This gives the protein CASSVDWGSNQPQHF.

This chain links TRBV11-2 with TRBJ2-1; possible D gene TRBD2, 5 bases. Trimming cost V 2 bases and J 7 bases, with 12 bases left between them. Germline CDR1 is SGHAT and CDR2 is FQNNGV. This CDR3 is 14 amino acids long. CDR3 bases: TGTGCCAGCAGCTTACTAACGGGATTGAATGAGCAGTTCTTC. Translation: CASSLLTGLNEQFF. Together with reference TRBV11-2 and TRBJ2-1, the CDR3 gives the full variable domain: EAGVAQSPRYKIIEKRQSVAFWCNPISGHATLYWYQQILGQGPKLLIQFQNNGVVDDSQLPKDRFSAERLKGVDSTLKIQPAKLEDSAVYLCASSLLTGLNEQFFGPGTRLTVL.

This clonotype occurred many times. The chain carries TRBV7-3 and TRBJ2-5; D may be TRBD1 or TRBD2 (5 bases each). The V end was cut by 5 bases, the J end by 7 bases, with 14 bases between. Germline CDR1 and CDR2: SGHTA and FQGTGA. The CDR3 length is 13 residues. The CDR3 DNA reads as TGTGCCAGCAGCCAGGGACCGGTGGGGACCCAGTACTTC. Amino acid sequence: CASSQGPVGTQYF. Full variable domain (outside the CDR3, taken from reference TRBV7-3 and TRBJ2-5): GAGVSQTPSNKVTEKGKYVELRCDPISGHTALYWYRQSLGQGPEFLIYFQGTGAADDSGLPNDRFFAVRPEGSVSTLKIQRTERGDSAVYLCASSQGPVGTQYFGPGTRLLVL.

This clonotype was picked up many times. The chain links TRBV11-2 to TRBJ2-3; 12 positions match TRBD1. Germline CDR1 is SGHAT and CDR2 is FQNNGV. The length of the CDR3 is 17 residues. Unmatched junction bases numbered 9, after V lost 4 bases and J lost 4 bases. The CDR3 sequence is CASSWSWGTGGPDTQYF. CDR3 bases: TGTGCCAGCAGCTGGAGTTGGGGGACAGGGGGCCCAGATACGCAGTATTTT.

J is TRBJ2-1 and V is TRBV7-2, with a weak D call TRBD1 (6 bases). The germline V gene has CDR1 SGHTA and CDR2 FQGNSA. Trimming pared 5 bases from V and 3 bases from J, leaving 11 bases between. This CDR3 is 14 amino acids long. The CDR3 nucleotides read TGTGCCAGCAGCGGGCCGGGACACTACAATGAGCAGTTCTTC. Protein product: CASSGPGHYNEQFF.

Turning to this clonotype: The missing conserved phenylalanine or tryptophan at the end of this CDR3 makes a read error likely. The V and J genes are TRBV19 and TRBJ2-7; TRBD1 matches at 9 bases. Trimming cost V 5 bases and J 5 bases; bases outside gene matches: 13. Germline CDR1 and CDR2: LNHDA and SQIVND (reference sequence). The CDR3 extends over 16 amino acids. The CDR3: CASSPDGQGLLDEQYS. The CDR3 coding sequence is TGTGCCAGTAGTCCTGACGGACAGGGGTTGTTGGACGAGCAGTACTCC.

This chain joins TRBV15 and TRBJ2-7; D remains ambiguous. Matching the DNA end better, TRBJ2-1 makes the J call doubtful. There are 13 residues in the CDR3. Germline V gene data show CDR1 as LNHNV and CDR2 as YYDKDF (reference sequence). CDR3 in DNA: TGTGCCACCGCCCCGGACGTCTCCTACGAGCAGTTCTTC. This translates into CATAPDVSYEQFF.

V and J are TRBV6-1 and TRBJ1-2; 7 nucleotides agree with TRBD1. Trimming at V came to 4 bases and at J to 4 bases, leaving 6 bases not matched to a gene. There are 14 residues in the CDR3. Germline V CDR1 and CDR2: MNHNS, SASEGT. The CDR3 protein is CASSAQGQIYGYTF. The CDR3 coding sequence is TGTGCCAGCAGTGCACAGGGACAGATCTATGGCTACACCTTC.

The table lists this clonotype with many counts. This chain connects TRBV19 to TRBJ2-3, with D hard to call. The germline V gene has CDR1 LNHDA and CDR2 SQIVND (reference sequence). This CDR3 comprises 16 residues. V was cut by 5 bases and J by 0 bases, with 15 bases left in between. CDR3 in DNA: TGTGCCAGTAGTGGGTCGGGCAGTACTAGCACAGATACGCAGTATTTT. This codes for CASSGSGSTSTDTQYF.

This clonotype was observed many times. J is TRBJ1-5 and V is TRBV2, with TRBD1 identical over 7 bases. Trimming cost V 7 bases and J 0 bases; bases outside gene matches: 6. Germline CDR1 reads SNHLY; CDR2 reads FYNNEI. The CDR3 contains 15 residues. CDR3 residues: CASKWDRVSNQPQHF. In DNA form, the CDR3 reads TGTGCCAGCAAATGGGACAGAGTTAGCAATCAGCCCCAGCATTTT.

This clonotype appeared a few times. This rearrangement joins TRBV5-1 to TRBJ2-5; TRBD2 agrees at 8 bases. The CDR3 contains 15 residues. Germline CDR1 SGHRS, CDR2 YFSETQ. With V trimmed by 0 bases and J by 9 bases, 10 bases remained unmatched. The CDR3, as DNA: TGCGCCAGCAGCTTGGGGGGACTAGGGGATACCGCCCAGTACTTC. The encoded protein is CASSLGGLGDTAQYF.

This clonotype showed up many times. The chain links TRBV15 to TRBJ2-7; either TRBD1 or TRBD2 may supply D (5 bases each). Germline lookup yields CDR1 LNHNV and CDR2 YYDKDF (reference sequence). V was clipped by 0 bases and J by 1 base, with 10 bases between them. The CDR3 has 15 amino acids. The CDR3 region has the DNA TGTGCCACCAGCAGAGATCGGGACGCATCCTACGAGCAGTACTTC. Translated, it gives CATSRDRDASYEQYF.

In its sample, this clonotype was seen many times. The chain links TRBV7-2 to TRBJ1-6; D is undetermined. With 5 bases removed from V and 9 bases from J, the gap between germline ends came to 17 bases. Germline CDR1 is SGHTA and CDR2 is FQGNSA. This CDR3 has 15 amino acids. CDR3: CASSPLATSLSPLHF. The CDR3, as DNA: TGTGCCAGCAGCCCTTTGGCTACAAGCCTTTCACCCCTCCACTTT.

This clonotype was seen only a few times. V usage is TRBV4-2 and J usage is TRBJ2-1; TRBD2 might be the D (5 bases). The V end lost 4 bases, the J end lost 5 bases, and 15 bases lay between the germline ends. The length of the CDR3 is 15 residues. The germline gives CDR1 LGHNA, CDR2 YNFKEQ. CDR3 sequence reads: CASSRSRSRDNEQFF. DNA of the CDR3: TGTGCCAGCAGCCGTAGTCGATCGCGGGACAATGAGCAGTTCTTC.

About this clonotype: This may come from a read error, since a much larger clone is one base off. The genes are TRBV20-1 and TRBJ1-1, with TRBD1 as a possible D gene (5 bases). Germline CDR1 DFQATT, CDR2 SNEGSKA (reference sequence). This CDR3 comprises 15 residues. The CDR3, as DNA: TGCACTGCTAGGGAGGGGTCTCAGGTGCACACTGAAGCTTTCTTT. This translates into CTAREGSQVHTEAFF.

The genes are TRBV2 and TRBJ2-1; maybe TRBD2 (6 bases). Germline loops: CDR1 SNHLY, CDR2 FYNNEI. V was trimmed by 5 bases and J by 6 bases, leaving 17 bases between them. CDR3 size: 15 residues. CDR3 DNA: TGTGCCAGCAGTTCCGACTGGACTAATATCAATGAGCAGTTCTTC. Its translation: CASSSDWTNINEQFF.

The chain joins TRBV19 to TRBJ2-3, with unresolved D. This CDR3 spans 13 amino acids. Trimming stripped 4 bases from V and 6 bases from J, with 11 bases between. Germline CDR1 and CDR2: LNHDA and SQIVND (reference sequence). CDR3: CASSKSVGDTQYF. CDR3 in DNA: TGTGCCAGTAGTAAGTCAGTGGGTGATACGCAGTATTTT.

V usage is TRBV29-1 and J usage is TRBJ2-1, with D possibly being TRBD2 (6 bases). The CDR3 has 15 residues. V lost 4 bases and J lost 0, with 13 bases in between. The germline V gene encodes CDR1 SQVTM and CDR2 ANQGSEA. CDR3 sequence: CSVGGTLSSYNEQFF. As DNA, the CDR3 is TGCAGCGTTGGTGGGACTTTGAGCTCCTACAATGAGCAGTTCTTC.

This clonotype was counted at least ten times. The V gene is TRBV9, the J gene TRBJ1-1; the D gene is possibly TRBD1 (6 bases). This CDR3 is built from 15 residues. Per germline, CDR1 SGDLS and CDR2 YYNGEE. Trimming removed 4 bases at V and 6 bases at J, with 19 bases between. The CDR3 DNA sequence: TGTGCCAGCAGCCCGAGGGTAGCAGGGGACGCTGAAGCTTTCTTT. Residues: CASSPRVAGDAEAFF.

The chain is built from TRBV9 and TRBJ2-5; 7 bases align to TRBD1. The CDR3 is 15 residues long. CDR1 SGDLS and CDR2 YYNGEE come from the germline V gene. J was trimmed by 1 base and V by 3 bases; bases with no gene match: 6. The CDR3 nucleotides are TGTGCCAGCAGCGCATTCACAGGGGCCCAAGAGACCCAGTACTTC. It specifies CASSAFTGAQETQYF.

Many counts were recorded for this clonotype. V usage is TRBV12-3 or TRBV12-4 and J usage is TRBJ2-7; a possible D gene is TRBD1 (6 bases). CDR3 length equals 16 residues. The germline V and J ends were trimmed by 5 bases and 2 bases, with 19 bases remaining between them. CDR3 protein: CASSEAGTTRPYEQYF. In DNA form, the CDR3 reads TGTGCCAGCAGTGAAGCCGGGACAACCCGACCCTACGAGCAGTACTTC.

This clonotype was observed at least ten times. The J gene is TRBJ2-7, the V gene TRBV24-1, with 14 bases aligning to TRBD2. With V trimmed by 7 bases and J by 2 bases, 6 bases remained unmatched. Germline V gene lookup returns CDR1 KGHDR and CDR2 SFDVKD. This CDR3 is 16 amino acids long. In DNA, the CDR3 is TGTGCCACCAGCTCTGCGGGACTAGCGGGAGCCTACGAGCAGTACTTC. This translates into CATSSAGLAGAYEQYF.